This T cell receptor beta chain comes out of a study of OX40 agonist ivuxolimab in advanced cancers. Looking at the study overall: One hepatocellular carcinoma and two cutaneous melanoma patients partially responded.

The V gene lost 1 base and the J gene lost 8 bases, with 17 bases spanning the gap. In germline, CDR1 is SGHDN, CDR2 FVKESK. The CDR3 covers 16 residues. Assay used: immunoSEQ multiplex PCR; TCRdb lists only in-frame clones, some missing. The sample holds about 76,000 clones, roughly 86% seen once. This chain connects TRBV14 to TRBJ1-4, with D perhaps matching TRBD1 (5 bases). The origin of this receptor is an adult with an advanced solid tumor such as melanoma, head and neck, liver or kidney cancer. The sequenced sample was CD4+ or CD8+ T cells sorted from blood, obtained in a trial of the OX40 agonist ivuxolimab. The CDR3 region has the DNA TGTGCCAGCAGCCAAGCTTACCGGCAGGGAGGCGAAAAACTGTTTTTT. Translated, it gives CASSQAYRQGGEKLFF.